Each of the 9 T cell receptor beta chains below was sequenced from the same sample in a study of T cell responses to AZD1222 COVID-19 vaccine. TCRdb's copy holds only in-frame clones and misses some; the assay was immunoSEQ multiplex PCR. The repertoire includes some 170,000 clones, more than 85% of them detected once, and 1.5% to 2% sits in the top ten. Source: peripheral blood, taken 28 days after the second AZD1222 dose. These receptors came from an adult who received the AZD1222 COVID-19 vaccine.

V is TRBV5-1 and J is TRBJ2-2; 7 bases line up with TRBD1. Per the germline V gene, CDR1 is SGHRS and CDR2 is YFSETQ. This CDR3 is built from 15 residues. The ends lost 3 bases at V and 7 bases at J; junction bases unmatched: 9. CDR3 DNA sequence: TGCGCCAGCAGCTGGGAGCACAGGGGAGACGGGGAGCTGTTTTTT. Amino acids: CASSWEHRGDGELFF.

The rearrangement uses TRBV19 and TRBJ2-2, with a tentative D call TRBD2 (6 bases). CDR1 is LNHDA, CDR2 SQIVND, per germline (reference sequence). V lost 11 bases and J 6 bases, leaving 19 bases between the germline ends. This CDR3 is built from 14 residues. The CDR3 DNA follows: TGTGCCTCCCGGAGGGAGCTGGTCGCCGGGGAGCTGTTTTTT. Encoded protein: CASRRELVAGELFF. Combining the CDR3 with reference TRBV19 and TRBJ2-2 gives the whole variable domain DGGITQSPKYLFRKEGQNVTLSCEQNLNHDAMYWYRQDPGQGLRLIYYSQIVNDFQKGDIAEGYSVSREKKESFPLTVTSAQKNPTAFYLCASRRELVAGELFFGEGSRLTVL.

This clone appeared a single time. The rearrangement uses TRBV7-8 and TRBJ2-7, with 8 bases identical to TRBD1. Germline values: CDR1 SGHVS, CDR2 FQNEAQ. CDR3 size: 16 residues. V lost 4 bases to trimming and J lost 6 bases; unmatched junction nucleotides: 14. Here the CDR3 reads CASSSSRDRPLGEQYF. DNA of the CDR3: TGTGCCAGCAGCTCCAGCCGGGACAGGCCACTCGGCGAGCAGTACTTC. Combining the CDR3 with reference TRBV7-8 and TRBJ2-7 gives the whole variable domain GAGVSQSPRYKVAKRGQDVALRCDPISGHVSLFWYQQALGQGPEFLTYFQNEAQLDKSGLPSDRFFAERPEGSVSTLKIQRTQQEDSAVYLCASSSSRDRPLGEQYFGPGTRLTVT.

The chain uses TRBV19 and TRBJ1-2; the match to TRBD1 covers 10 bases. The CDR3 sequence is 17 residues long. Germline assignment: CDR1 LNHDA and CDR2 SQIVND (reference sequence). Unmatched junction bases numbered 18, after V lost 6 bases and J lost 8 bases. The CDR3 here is CASRRPGQGSPLRGYTF. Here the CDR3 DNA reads TGTGCCAGTAGGCGCCCGGGACAGGGGAGTCCCCTAAGAGGCTACACCTTC.

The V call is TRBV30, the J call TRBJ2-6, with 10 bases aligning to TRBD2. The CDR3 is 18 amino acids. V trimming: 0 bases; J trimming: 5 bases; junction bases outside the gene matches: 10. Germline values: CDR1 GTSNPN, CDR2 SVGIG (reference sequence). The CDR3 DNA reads TGTGCCTGGAGTGTGGTAGGGACTAGCGTTCCTCGGGCCAACGTCCTGACTTTC. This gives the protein CAWSVVGTSVPRANVLTF.

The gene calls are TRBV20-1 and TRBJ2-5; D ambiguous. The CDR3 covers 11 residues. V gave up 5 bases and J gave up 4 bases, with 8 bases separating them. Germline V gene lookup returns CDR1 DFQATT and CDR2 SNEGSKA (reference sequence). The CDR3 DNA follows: TGCAGTGCTTGGAGTTCAGAGACCCAGTACTTC. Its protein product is CSAWSSETQYF.

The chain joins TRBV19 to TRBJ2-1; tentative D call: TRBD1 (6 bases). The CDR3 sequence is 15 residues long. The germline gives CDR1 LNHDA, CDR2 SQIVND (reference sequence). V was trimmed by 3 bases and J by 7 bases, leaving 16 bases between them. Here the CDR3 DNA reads TGTGCCAGTAGTATGGTCGGGCAGAGGGGGAATGAGCAGTTCTTC. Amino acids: CASSMVGQRGNEQFF.

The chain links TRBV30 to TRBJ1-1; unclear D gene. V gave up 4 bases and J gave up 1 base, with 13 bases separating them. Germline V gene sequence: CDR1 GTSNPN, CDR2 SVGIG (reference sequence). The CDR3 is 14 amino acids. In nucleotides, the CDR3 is TGTGCCTGGAAAACGCAAACCAGGAACACTGAAGCTTTCTTT. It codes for CAWKTQTRNTEAFF.

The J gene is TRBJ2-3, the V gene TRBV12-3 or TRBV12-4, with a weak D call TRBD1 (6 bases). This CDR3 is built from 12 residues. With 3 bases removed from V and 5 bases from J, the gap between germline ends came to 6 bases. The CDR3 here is CASSFRGDTQYF. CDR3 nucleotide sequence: TGTGCCAGCAGTTTCAGGGGAGATACGCAGTATTTT.